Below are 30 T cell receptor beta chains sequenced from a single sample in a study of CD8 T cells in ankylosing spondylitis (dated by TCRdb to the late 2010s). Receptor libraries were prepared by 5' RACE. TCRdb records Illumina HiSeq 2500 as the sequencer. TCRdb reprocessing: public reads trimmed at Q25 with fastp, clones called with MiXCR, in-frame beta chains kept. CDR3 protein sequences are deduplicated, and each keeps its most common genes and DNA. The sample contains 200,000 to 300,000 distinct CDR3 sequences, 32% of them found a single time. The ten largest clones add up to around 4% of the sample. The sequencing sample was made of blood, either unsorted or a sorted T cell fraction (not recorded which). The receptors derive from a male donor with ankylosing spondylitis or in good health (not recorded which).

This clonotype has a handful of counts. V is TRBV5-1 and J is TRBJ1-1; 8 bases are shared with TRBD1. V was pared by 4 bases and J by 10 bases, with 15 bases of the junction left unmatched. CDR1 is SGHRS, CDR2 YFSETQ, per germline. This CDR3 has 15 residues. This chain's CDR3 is CASSHEGQAAVRAFF. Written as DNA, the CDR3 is TGCGCCAGCAGCCATGAGGGACAGGCGGCTGTAAGAGCTTTCTTT.

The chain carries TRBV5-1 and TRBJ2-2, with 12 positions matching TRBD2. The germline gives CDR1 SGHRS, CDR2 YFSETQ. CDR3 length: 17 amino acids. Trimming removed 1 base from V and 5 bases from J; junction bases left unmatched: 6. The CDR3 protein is CASSLTLAGGLTGELFF. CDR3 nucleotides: TGCGCCAGCAGCTTGACACTAGCGGGAGGCCTGACCGGGGAGCTGTTTTTT.

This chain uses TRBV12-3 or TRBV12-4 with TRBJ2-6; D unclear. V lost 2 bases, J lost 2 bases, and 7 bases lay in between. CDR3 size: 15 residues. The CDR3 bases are TGTGCCAGCAGTTTACTTGGGCCTGGGGCCAACGTCCTGACTTTC. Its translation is CASSLLGPGANVLTF.

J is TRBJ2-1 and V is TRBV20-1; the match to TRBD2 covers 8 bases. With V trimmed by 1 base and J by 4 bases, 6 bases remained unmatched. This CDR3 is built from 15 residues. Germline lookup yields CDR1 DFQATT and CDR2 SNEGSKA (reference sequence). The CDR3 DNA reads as TGCAGTGCTAGAGTATCCGGGACTAGATACAATGAGCAGTTCTTC. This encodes CSARVSGTRYNEQFF.

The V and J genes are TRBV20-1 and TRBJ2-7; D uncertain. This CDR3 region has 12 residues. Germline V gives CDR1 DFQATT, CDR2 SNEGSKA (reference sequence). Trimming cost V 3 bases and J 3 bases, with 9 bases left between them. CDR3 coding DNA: TGCAGTGCTAGCTGGGCTAGCTACGAGCAGTACTTC. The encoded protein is CSASWASYEQYF.

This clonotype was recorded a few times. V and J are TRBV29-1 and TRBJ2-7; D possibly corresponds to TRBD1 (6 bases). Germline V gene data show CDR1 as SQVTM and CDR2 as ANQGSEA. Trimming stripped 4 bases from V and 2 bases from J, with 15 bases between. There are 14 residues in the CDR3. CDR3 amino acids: CSVVGQGKAYEQYF. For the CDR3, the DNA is TGCAGCGTTGTGGGGCAGGGGAAGGCCTACGAGCAGTACTTC.

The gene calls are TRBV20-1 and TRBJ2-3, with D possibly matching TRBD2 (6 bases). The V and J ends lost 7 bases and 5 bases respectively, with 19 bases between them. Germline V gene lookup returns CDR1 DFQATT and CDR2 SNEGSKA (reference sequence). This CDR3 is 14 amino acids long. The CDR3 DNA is TGCAGTGAGAGTTACGGGGCAGCGGGAGATACGCAGTATTTT. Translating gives CSESYGAAGDTQYF.

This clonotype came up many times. The CDR3 loop is CASSYDRDGEKLFF. The CDR3 bases are TGTGCCAGCAGCTACGACAGGGACGGGGAAAAACTGTTTTTT. The rearrangement uses TRBV7-2 and TRBJ1-4, with 7 bases that match TRBD1. The CDR3 covers 14 residues. The germline V gene encodes CDR1 SGHTA and CDR2 FQGNSA. Germline trimming cut 4 bases from V and 8 bases from J; bases unmatched to any gene: 7. The entire variable domain, with the rest obtained from reference TRBV7-2 and TRBJ1-4, is as follows: GAGVSQSPSNKVTEKGKDVELRCDPISGHTALYWYRQSLGQGLEFLIYFQGNSAPDKSGLPSDRFSAERTGGSVSTLTIQRTQQEDSAVYLCASSYDRDGEKLFFGSGTQLSVL.

DNA of the CDR3: TGTGCCAGCAGCTTGACAGGGACCAACACCGGGGAGCTGTTTTTT. This translates into CASSLTGTNTGELFF. The chain joins TRBV7-9 to TRBJ2-2; 7 positions match TRBD1. CDR3 length equals 15 residues. CDR1 and CDR2 (germline): SEHNR, FQNEAQ (reference sequence). Trimming took 3 bases from V and 2 from J; bases not matched to a gene: 3. Full variable domain (missing parts from reference TRBV7-9 and TRBJ2-2): DTGVSQNPRHKITKRGQNVTFRCDPISEHNRLYWYRQTLGQGPEFLTYFQNEAQLEKSRLLSDRFSAERPKGSFSTLEIQRTEQGDSAMYLCASSLTGTNTGELFFGEGSRLTVL.

The CDR3 protein is CASSWGQRGNNEQFF. In DNA, the CDR3 is TGTGCCAGCAGCTGGGGGCAGCGGGGGAACAATGAGCAGTTCTTC. The chain is built from TRBV7-2 and TRBJ2-1; TRBD2 matches at 8 bases. Germline lookup yields CDR1 SGHTA and CDR2 FQGNSA. This CDR3 is built from 15 residues. J gave up 5 bases and V 4 bases, and 7 bases lay outside the gene matches. Based on the CDR3 plus reference TRBV7-2 and TRBJ2-1, the full variable domain is GAGVSQSPSNKVTEKGKDVELRCDPISGHTALYWYRQSLGQGLEFLIYFQGNSAPDKSGLPSDRFSAERTGGSVSTLTIQRTQQEDSAVYLCASSWGQRGNNEQFFGPGTRLTVL.

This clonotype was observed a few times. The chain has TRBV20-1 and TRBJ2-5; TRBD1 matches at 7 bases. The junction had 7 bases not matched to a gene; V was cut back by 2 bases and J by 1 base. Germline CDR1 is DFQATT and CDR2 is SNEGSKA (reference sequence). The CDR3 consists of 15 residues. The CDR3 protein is CSARTGTASQETQYF. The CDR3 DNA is TGCAGTGCTAGAACCGGGACAGCGTCCCAAGAGACCCAGTACTTC.

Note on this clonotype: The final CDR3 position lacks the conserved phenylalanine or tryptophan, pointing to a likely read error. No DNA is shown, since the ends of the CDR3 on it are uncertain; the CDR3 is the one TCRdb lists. The CDR3: CAISESSRTGGFL. The chain employs TRBV10-3 and TRBJ2-7; TRBD1, the D gene given by the table, was not confirmed from the DNA. The CDR3 sequence runs 13 residues, both termini included. The germline gives CDR1 ENHRY, CDR2 SYGVKD.

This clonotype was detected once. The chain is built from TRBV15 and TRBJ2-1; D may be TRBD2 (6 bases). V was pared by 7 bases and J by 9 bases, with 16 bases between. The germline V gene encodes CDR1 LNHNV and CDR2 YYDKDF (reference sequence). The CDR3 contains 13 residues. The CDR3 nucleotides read TGTGCCACCAACGCGGGGCGGAGTTCTGAGCAGTTCTTC. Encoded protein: CATNAGRSSEQFF. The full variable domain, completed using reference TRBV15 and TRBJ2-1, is DAMVIQNPRYQVTQFGKPVTLSCSQTLNHNVMYWYQQKSSQAPKLLFHYYDKDFNNEADTPDNFQSRRPNTSFCFLDIRSPGLGDTAMYLCATNAGRSSEQFFGPGTRLTVL.

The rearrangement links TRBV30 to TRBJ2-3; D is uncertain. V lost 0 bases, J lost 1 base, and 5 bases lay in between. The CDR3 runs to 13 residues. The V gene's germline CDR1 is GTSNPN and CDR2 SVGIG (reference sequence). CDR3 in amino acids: CAWSVGGTDTQYF. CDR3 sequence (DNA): TGTGCCTGGAGTGTTGGCGGCACAGATACGCAGTATTTT.

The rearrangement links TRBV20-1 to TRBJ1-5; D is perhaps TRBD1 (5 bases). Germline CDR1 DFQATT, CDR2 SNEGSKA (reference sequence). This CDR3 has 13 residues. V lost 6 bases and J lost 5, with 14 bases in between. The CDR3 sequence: CSATDSYHQPQHF. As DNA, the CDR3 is TGCAGTGCCACAGACAGCTATCATCAGCCCCAGCATTTT.

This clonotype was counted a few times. The CDR3 region has the DNA TGCAGTGCTCAATCCCTAAGCGGGGTTACCTACGAGCAGTACTTC. This translates into CSAQSLSGVTYEQYF. This chain connects TRBV20-1 to TRBJ2-7, with 7 bases fitting TRBD2. The CDR3 runs 15 residues. J lost 2 bases, V lost 5 bases, and 12 bases had no gene match. Looked up from germline, CDR1 is DFQATT and CDR2 is SNEGSKA (reference sequence).

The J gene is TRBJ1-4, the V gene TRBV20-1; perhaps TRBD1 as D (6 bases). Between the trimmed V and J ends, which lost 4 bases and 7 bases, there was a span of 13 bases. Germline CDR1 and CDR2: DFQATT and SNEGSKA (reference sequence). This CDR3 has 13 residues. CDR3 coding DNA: TGCAGTGCTATCCCGGGGGGCGGTGAAAAACTGTTTTTT. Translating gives CSAIPGGGEKLFF.

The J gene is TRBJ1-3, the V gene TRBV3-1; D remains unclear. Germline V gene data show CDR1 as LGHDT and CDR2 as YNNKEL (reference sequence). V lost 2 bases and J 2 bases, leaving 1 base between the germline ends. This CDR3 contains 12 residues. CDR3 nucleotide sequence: TGTGCCAGCAGCCAAACTGGAAACACCATATATTTT. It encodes CASSQTGNTIYF. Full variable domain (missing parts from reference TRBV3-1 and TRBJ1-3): DTAVSQTPKYLVTQMGNDKSIKCEQNLGHDTMYWYKQDSKKFLKIMFSYNNKELIINETVPNRFSPKSPDKAHLNLHINSLELGDSAVYFCASSQTGNTIYFGEGSWLTVV.

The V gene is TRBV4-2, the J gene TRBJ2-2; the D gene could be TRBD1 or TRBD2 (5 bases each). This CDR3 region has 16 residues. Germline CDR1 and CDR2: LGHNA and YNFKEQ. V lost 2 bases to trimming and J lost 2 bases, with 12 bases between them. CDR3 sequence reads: CASSQKGSGNTGELFF. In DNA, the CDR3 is TGTGCCAGCAGCCAAAAGGGGAGCGGAAACACCGGGGAGCTGTTTTTT.

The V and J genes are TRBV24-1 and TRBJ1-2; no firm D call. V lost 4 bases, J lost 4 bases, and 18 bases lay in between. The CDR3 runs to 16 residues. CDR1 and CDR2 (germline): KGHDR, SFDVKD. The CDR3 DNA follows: TGTGCCACCAGTGACGCCCGGGCACCTGAGGGCTATGGCTACACCTTC. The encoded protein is CATSDARAPEGYGYTF.

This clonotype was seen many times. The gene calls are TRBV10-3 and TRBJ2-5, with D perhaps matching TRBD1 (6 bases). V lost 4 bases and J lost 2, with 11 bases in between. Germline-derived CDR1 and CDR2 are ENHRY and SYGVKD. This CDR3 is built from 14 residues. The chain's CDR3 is CAISVQGTQETQYF. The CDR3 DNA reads TGTGCCATCAGTGTACAGGGTACTCAAGAGACCCAGTACTTC.

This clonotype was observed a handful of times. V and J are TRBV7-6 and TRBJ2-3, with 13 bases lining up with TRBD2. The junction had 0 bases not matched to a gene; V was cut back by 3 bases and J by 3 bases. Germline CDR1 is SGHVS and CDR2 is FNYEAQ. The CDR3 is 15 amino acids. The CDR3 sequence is CASSLTSGGTDTQYF. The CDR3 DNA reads TGTGCCAGCAGCTTGACTAGCGGGGGGACAGATACGCAGTATTTT.

The chain's CDR3 is CSARGTGDTGELFF. CDR3 nucleotide sequence: TGCAGTGCTAGAGGGACAGGGGACACCGGGGAGCTGTTTTTT. The chain links TRBV20-1 to TRBJ2-2, with 9 bases matching TRBD1. The length of the CDR3 is 14 residues. The germline CDR1 and CDR2 sequences are DFQATT and SNEGSKA (reference sequence). The V gene end was trimmed by 1 base and the J gene end by 3 bases; junction bases not matched to a gene: 0.

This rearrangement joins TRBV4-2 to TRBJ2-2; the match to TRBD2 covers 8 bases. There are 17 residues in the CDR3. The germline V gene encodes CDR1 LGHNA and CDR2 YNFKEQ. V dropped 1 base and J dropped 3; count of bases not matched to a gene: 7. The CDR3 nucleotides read TGTGCCAGCAGCCAAGCAACGGGACTAGGTCACACCGGGGAGCTGTTTTTT. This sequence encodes CASSQATGLGHTGELFF.

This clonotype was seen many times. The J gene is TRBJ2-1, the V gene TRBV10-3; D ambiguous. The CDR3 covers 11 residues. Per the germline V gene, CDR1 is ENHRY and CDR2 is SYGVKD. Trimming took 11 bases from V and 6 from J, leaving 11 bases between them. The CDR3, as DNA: TGTGCCGCCTCGTCTGGCAATGAGCAGTTCTTC. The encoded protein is CAASSGNEQFF.

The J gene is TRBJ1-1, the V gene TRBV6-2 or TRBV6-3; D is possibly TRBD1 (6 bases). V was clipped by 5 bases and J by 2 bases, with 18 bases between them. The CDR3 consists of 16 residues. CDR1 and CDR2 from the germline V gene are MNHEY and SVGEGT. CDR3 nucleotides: TGTGCCAGCAGTAGCCCATGGGACACCGAAAACACTGAAGCTTTCTTT. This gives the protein CASSSPWDTENTEAFF.

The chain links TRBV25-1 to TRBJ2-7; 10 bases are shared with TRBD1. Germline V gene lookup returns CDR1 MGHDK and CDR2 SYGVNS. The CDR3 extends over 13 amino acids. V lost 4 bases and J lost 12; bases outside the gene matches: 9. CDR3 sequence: CASSGVGTGVMYF. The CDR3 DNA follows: TGTGCCAGCAGTGGCGTTGGGACAGGGGTTATGTACTTC.

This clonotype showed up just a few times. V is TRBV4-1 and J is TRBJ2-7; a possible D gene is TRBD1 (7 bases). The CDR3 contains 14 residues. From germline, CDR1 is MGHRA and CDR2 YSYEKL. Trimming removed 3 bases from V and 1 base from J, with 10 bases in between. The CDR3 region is CASSQAGQSYEQYF. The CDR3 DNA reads TGCGCCAGCAGCCAGGCGGGACAGTCCTACGAGCAGTACTTC.

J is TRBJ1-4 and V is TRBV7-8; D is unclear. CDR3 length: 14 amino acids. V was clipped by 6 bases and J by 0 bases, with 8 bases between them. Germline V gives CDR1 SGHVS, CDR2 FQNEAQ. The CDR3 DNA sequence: TGTGCCAGCAGAGACCTAGCAACTAATGAAAAACTGTTTTTT. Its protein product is CASRDLATNEKLFF.

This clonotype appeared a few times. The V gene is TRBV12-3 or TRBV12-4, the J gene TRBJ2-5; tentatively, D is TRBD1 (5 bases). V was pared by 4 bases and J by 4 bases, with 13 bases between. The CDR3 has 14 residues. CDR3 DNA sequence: TGTGCCAGCAGTTCAGGGCGGATGTCAGAGACCCAGTACTTC. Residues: CASSSGRMSETQYF.